The 25 T cell receptor beta chains reported below all come from one sample, sequenced in a study of shared clonotypes between healthy human individuals. The repertoire was sequenced with immunoSEQ multiplex PCR; TCRdb's copy has only in-frame clones and lacks some. Of just under 95,000 clones listed, almost 70% are singletons. The specimen was memory CD8+ T cells sorted from blood. Subset defined: CD45RO+ cells pooled with CCR7-negative TemRA cells. The receptor set was obtained from a young man in good health.

This clone was detected a few times. The chain is built from TRBV9 and TRBJ2-3; D may be TRBD2 (7 bases). Germline assignment: CDR1 SGDLS and CDR2 YYNGEE. There are 17 residues in the CDR3. The ends were cut back, 4 bases at V and 4 bases at J, with 22 bases in the middle. For the CDR3, the DNA is TGTGCCAGCAGCCCGCGACTAGCCCAAGGGGGGGCAGATACGCAGTATTTT. It translates to CASSPRLAQGGADTQYF. The full variable domain, its missing parts supplied by reference TRBV9 and TRBJ2-3, is DSGVTQTPKHLITATGQRVTLRCSPRSGDLSVYWYQQSLDQGLQFLIQYYNGEERAKGNILERFSAQQFPDLHSELNLSSLELGDSALYFCASSPRLAQGGADTQYFGPGTRLTVL.

The genes are TRBV28 and TRBJ1-5; D is unclear. Trimming took 2 bases from V and 0 from J, leaving 14 bases between them. Per the germline V gene, CDR1 is MDHEN and CDR2 is SYDVKM. The CDR3 spans 17 residues. The CDR3 is CASSLPEDGYSNQPQHF. The CDR3 DNA is TGTGCCAGCAGTTTACCCGAGGACGGATATAGCAATCAGCCCCAGCATTTT.

This clone was counted many times. The gene calls are TRBV4-2 and TRBJ2-6; possible D gene TRBD2, 5 bases. CDR1 and CDR2 (germline): LGHNA, YNFKEQ. The CDR3 spans 16 residues. V lost 1 base to trimming and J lost 0 bases, with 7 bases between them. In nucleotides, the CDR3 is TGTGCCAGCAGCCAAGCGGGGAGCTCTGGGGCCAACGTCCTGACTTTC. It encodes CASSQAGSSGANVLTF.

In the case of this clone: The identical CDR3 is also encoded by other nucleotide sequences in the sample. The J gene is TRBJ2-1, the V gene TRBV7-8; 8 positions match TRBD1. Looked up from germline, CDR1 is SGHVS and CDR2 is FQNEAQ. V was pared by 1 base and J by 4 bases, with 6 bases of the junction left unmatched. The CDR3 consists of 16 residues. CDR3 region: CASSLGAGGGYNEQFF. CDR3 DNA sequence: TGTGCCAGCAGCTTAGGGGCAGGGGGCGGGTACAATGAGCAGTTCTTC. The variable domain in full, with the rest retrieved from reference TRBV7-8 and TRBJ2-1, is GAGVSQSPRYKVAKRGQDVALRCDPISGHVSLFWYQQALGQGPEFLTYFQNEAQLDKSGLPSDRFFAERPEGSVSTLKIQRTQQEDSAVYLCASSLGAGGGYNEQFFGPGTRLTVL.

The gene calls are TRBV7-8 and TRBJ2-7, with 9 bases aligning to TRBD1. The V segment lost 3 bases and the J segment 4 bases; nucleotides outside the gene matches: 7. The CDR3 has 15 amino acids. Germline CDR1 SGHVS, CDR2 FQNEAQ. CDR3 loop: CASSLGTGKRYEQYF. CDR3 DNA sequence: TGTGCCAGCAGCTTGGGGACAGGGAAACGGTACGAGCAGTACTTC.

The chain recombines TRBV6-1 with TRBJ2-2; no definite D call. Germline lookup yields CDR1 MNHNS and CDR2 SASEGT. V lost 8 bases to trimming and J lost 6 bases, with 16 bases between them. The CDR3 has 14 residues. The CDR3 DNA is TGTGCCAGCTCGACCGACACCTCTCCCGGGGAGCTGTTTTTT. It yields the protein CASSTDTSPGELFF.

This chain uses TRBV6-6 with TRBJ1-4; D not certain. The germline V and J ends were trimmed by 2 bases and 6 bases, with 16 bases remaining between them. Germline values: CDR1 MNHNY, CDR2 SVGAGI (reference sequence). The CDR3 contains 16 residues. This CDR3 is CASSYTTWVSDEKLFF. The CDR3 DNA follows: TGTGCCAGCAGTTACACGACTTGGGTTTCGGATGAAAAACTGTTTTTT.

The chain carries TRBV7-9 and TRBJ1-4; weak D call: TRBD1 (6 bases). Germline V CDR1 and CDR2: SEHNR, FQNEAQ (reference sequence). V shed 5 bases and J shed 8 bases, with 9 bases lying between them. CDR3 length: 12 residues. CDR3 coding DNA: TGTGCCAGCAGCCCCCAGGGGGAAAAACTGTTTTTT. Translation gives CASSPQGEKLFF. Looking up the rest from reference TRBV7-9 and TRBJ1-4 gives the full variable domain: DTGVSQNPRHKITKRGQNVTFRCDPISEHNRLYWYRQTLGQGPEFLTYFQNEAQLEKSRLLSDRFSAERPKGSFSTLEIQRTEQGDSAMYLCASSPQGEKLFFGSGTQLSVL.

The gene calls are TRBV29-1 and TRBJ2-1; D uncertain. V lost 4 bases, J lost 1 base, and 8 bases lay in between. This CDR3 contains 13 residues. The germline CDR1 and CDR2 sequences are SQVTM and ANQGSEA. The CDR3 loop is CSVGAISYNEQFF. The CDR3 nucleotides are TGCAGCGTTGGAGCAATATCCTACAATGAGCAGTTCTTC.

The rearrangement uses TRBV14 and TRBJ1-2; D remains ambiguous. There are 13 residues in the CDR3. Germline V gene lookup returns CDR1 SGHDN and CDR2 FVKESK. With 3 bases removed from V and 7 bases from J, the gap between germline ends came to 12 bases. Here the CDR3 reads CASSHQPVRGYTF. The CDR3 nucleotides are TGTGCCAGCAGCCATCAACCAGTCCGTGGCTACACCTTC.

This clone was seen once. The chain employs TRBV11-2 and TRBJ1-5; 9 bases are shared with TRBD1. The CDR3 has 14 residues. V was clipped by 5 bases and J by 6 bases; unmatched bases: 5. From germline, CDR1 is SGHAT and CDR2 FQNNGV. The CDR3 loop is CASSIQGAGQPQHF. In nucleotides, the CDR3 is TGTGCCAGCAGCATACAGGGGGCGGGTCAGCCCCAGCATTTT.

The chain carries TRBV19 and TRBJ2-7; maybe TRBD2 (7 bases). Per germline, CDR1 LNHDA and CDR2 SQIVND (reference sequence). CDR3 length: 15 amino acids. V gave up 7 bases and J gave up 3 bases, with 19 bases separating them. The CDR3 region is CASKGGRGGNYEQYF. The CDR3 region has the DNA TGTGCCAGTAAGGGGGGGCGCGGCGGTAACTACGAGCAGTACTTC.

CDR3 in DNA: TGTGCCAGCAGTTCACAAGGGGAGGGGGTGTTTGAGCAGTACTTC. Protein sequence: CASSSQGEGVFEQYF. The chain combines TRBV27 with TRBJ2-7, with D possibly matching TRBD2 (7 bases). Germline V gives CDR1 MNHEY, CDR2 SMNVEV (reference sequence). Trimming took off 4 bases at V and 7 bases at J, with 20 bases between the two ends. The CDR3 is 15 residues long.

The chain recombines TRBV5-1 with TRBJ2-3; 11 bases line up with TRBD2. Trimming removed 4 bases from V and 0 bases from J; junction bases left unmatched: 13. The CDR3 spans 19 residues. Germline V gene data show CDR1 as SGHRS and CDR2 as YFSETQ. The CDR3 protein is CASSRIGLAGTDSTDTQYF. The CDR3 bases are TGCGCCAGCAGCCGAATTGGACTAGCGGGCACCGATAGCACAGATACGCAGTATTTT.

The chain combines TRBV29-1 with TRBJ2-5; the match to TRBD2 covers 7 bases. Germline CDR1 reads SQVTM; CDR2 reads ANQGSEA. The CDR3 covers 16 residues. Trimming at V came to 7 bases and at J to 1 base, leaving 15 bases not matched to a gene. CDR3 protein: CSAILPGLQFQETQYF. CDR3 in DNA: TGCAGCGCGATATTACCGGGACTACAATTCCAAGAGACCCAGTACTTC.

The V call is TRBV28, the J call TRBJ2-2; tentatively, D is TRBD1 (5 bases). The CDR3 is 15 residues long. CDR1 is MDHEN and CDR2 is SYDVKM in the germline V gene. Trimming pared 11 bases from V and 0 bases from J, leaving 16 bases between. This chain's CDR3 is CARQLAGTNTGELFF. The CDR3 DNA sequence: TGTGCCCGCCAGCTGGCAGGGACGAACACCGGGGAGCTGTTTTTT.

This clone was counted between two and nine times. The chain links TRBV29-1 to TRBJ2-3; no definite D call. The V gene's germline CDR1 is SQVTM and CDR2 ANQGSEA. V gave up 4 bases and J gave up 1 base, with 12 bases separating them. CDR3 length: 14 amino acids. The CDR3 DNA is TGCAGCGTTGTTGGTCTTGGGGGCACAGATACGCAGTATTTT. Its translation: CSVVGLGGTDTQYF.

This clone was counted only a few times. V and J are TRBV28 and TRBJ1-1; no reliable D call. Trimming cost V 8 bases and J 10 bases, with 11 bases left between them. The CDR3 loop spans 10 amino acids. Germline-derived CDR1 and CDR2 are MDHEN and SYDVKM. CDR3 region: CASGRRGAFF. CDR3 coding DNA: TGTGCCAGCGGGCGACGGGGAGCTTTCTTT.

The chain has TRBV6-1 and TRBJ2-6; a possible D gene is TRBD2 (5 bases). The CDR3 extends over 15 amino acids. V was shortened by 5 bases and J by 1 base, with 9 bases between the two germline ends. Germline values: CDR1 MNHNS, CDR2 SASEGT. The CDR3 region is CASSKRGSGANVLTF. Written as DNA, the CDR3 is TGTGCCAGCAGTAAGAGAGGGTCTGGGGCCAACGTCCTGACTTTC.

The chain employs TRBV7-3 and TRBJ1-1; no clear D gene. CDR3 length: 11 amino acids. The germline V gene has CDR1 SGHTA and CDR2 FQGTGA. The ends were cut back, 8 bases at V and 3 bases at J, with 7 bases in the middle. CDR3 in DNA: TGTGCCAGCGGCCGATACACTGAAGCTTTCTTT. Translation gives CASGRYTEAFF.

V and J are TRBV2 and TRBJ1-4; 7 bases are a match to TRBD1. CDR1 is SNHLY and CDR2 is FYNNEI in the germline V gene. V was pared by 6 bases and J by 6 bases, with 7 bases of the junction left unmatched. CDR3 length: 14 amino acids. The CDR3 DNA follows: TGTGCCAGCAGAAACGGGACAGCTTATGAAAAACTGTTTTTT. It yields the protein CASRNGTAYEKLFF.

This clone was picked up many times. The V call is TRBV27, the J call TRBJ1-5; weak D call: TRBD1 (6 bases). The V gene lost 5 bases and the J gene lost 4 bases, with 12 bases spanning the gap. The CDR3 consists of 14 residues. Germline CDR1 reads MNHEY; CDR2 reads SMNVEV (reference sequence). The CDR3 DNA is TGTGCCAGCAGTGGGGGGGCGCGAAATCAGCCCCAGCATTTT. Translating gives CASSGGARNQPQHF.

The chain combines TRBV11-2 with TRBJ2-3; TRBD2 agrees at 11 bases. Per the germline V gene, CDR1 is SGHAT and CDR2 is FQNNGV. Unmatched junction bases numbered 10, after V lost 2 bases and J lost 0 bases. The CDR3 is 19 amino acids. CDR3 residues: CASSLQGLAGLTSTDTQYF. CDR3 coding DNA: TGTGCCAGCAGCTTACAAGGACTAGCGGGTCTTACTAGCACAGATACGCAGTATTTT.

This chain joins TRBV27 and TRBJ2-7, with 12 bases matching TRBD2. The CDR3 has 17 residues. In germline, CDR1 is MNHEY, CDR2 SMNVEV (reference sequence). The ends lost 6 bases at V and 1 base at J; junction bases unmatched: 10. CDR3 residues: CASSPRTSGTLSYEQYF. The CDR3 region has the DNA TGTGCCAGCAGCCCGCGGACTAGCGGGACCCTATCCTACGAGCAGTACTTC.

This chain uses TRBV7-9 with TRBJ2-1; D uncertain. Trimming stripped 1 base from V and 7 bases from J, with 11 bases between. Germline V gives CDR1 SEHNR, CDR2 FQNEAQ (reference sequence). The CDR3 extends over 14 amino acids. The CDR3 DNA sequence: TGTGCCAGCAGCTTAGGCCTACTTAATAATGAGCAGTTCTTC. It is translated as CASSLGLLNNEQFF.